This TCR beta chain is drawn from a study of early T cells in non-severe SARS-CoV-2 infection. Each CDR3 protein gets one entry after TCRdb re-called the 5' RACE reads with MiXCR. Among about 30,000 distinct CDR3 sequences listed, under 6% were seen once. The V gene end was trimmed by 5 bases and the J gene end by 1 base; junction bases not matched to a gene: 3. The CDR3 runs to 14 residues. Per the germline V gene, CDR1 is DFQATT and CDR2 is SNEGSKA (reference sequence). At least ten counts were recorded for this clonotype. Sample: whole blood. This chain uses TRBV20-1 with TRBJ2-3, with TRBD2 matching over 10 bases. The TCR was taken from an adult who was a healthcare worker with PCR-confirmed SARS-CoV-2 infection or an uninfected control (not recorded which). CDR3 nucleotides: TGCAGTGCTCCGAGCGGGGGGGGCACAGATACGCAGTATTTT. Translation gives CSAPSGGGTDTQYF.